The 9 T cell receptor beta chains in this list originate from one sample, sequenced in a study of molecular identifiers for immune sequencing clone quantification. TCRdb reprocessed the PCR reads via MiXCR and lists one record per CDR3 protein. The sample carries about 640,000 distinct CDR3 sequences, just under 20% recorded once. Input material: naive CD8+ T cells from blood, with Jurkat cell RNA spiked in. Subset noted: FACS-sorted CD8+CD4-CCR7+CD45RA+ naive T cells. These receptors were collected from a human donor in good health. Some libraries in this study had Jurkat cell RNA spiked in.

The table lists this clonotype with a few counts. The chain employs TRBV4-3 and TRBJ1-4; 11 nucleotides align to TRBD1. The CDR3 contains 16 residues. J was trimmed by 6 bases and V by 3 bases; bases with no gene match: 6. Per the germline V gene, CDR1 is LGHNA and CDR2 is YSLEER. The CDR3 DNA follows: TGCGCCAGCAGCCAGGACAGGGGGCGTCCAGATGAAAAACTGTTTTTT. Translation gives CASSQDRGRPDEKLFF.

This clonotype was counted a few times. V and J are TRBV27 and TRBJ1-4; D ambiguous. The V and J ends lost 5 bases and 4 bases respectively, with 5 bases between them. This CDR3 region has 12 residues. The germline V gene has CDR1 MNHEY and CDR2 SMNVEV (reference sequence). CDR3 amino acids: CASSTHNEKLFF. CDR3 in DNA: TGTGCCAGCAGTACTCATAATGAAAAACTGTTTTTT.

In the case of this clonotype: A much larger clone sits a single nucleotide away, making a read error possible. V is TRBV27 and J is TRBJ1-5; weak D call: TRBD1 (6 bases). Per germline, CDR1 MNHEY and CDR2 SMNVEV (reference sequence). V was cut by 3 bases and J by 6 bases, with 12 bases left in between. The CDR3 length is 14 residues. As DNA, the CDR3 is TGTGCCAGCAGTTTCACAGGGACGGGTCAGCCCCAGCATTTT. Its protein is CASSFTGTGQPQHF.

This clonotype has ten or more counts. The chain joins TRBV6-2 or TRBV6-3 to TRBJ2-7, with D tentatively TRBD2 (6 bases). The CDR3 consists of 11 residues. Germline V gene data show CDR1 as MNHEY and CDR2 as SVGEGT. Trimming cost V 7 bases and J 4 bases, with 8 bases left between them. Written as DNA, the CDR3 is TGTGCCAGCACCGGGAGTTACGAGCAGTACTTC. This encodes CASTGSYEQYF.

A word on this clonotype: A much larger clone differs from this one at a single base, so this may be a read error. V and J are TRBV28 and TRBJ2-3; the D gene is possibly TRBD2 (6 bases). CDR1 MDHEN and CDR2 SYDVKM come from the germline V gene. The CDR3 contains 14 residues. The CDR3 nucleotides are TGTGCCGGCAGTTCTACGGGAGTGTCAGATACGCAGTATTTT. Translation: CAGSSTGVSDTQYF.

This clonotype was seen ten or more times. The CDR3 nucleotides read TGTGCCAGCAGCCAATTTGGCGGACTAGCCAAAAACATTCAGTACTTC. Protein: CASSQFGGLAKNIQYF. The chain joins TRBV4-2 to TRBJ2-4; D may be TRBD2 (5 bases). The CDR3 is 16 residues long. Trimming removed 2 bases from V and 0 bases from J, with 11 bases in between. Germline CDR1 and CDR2: LGHNA and YNFKEQ.

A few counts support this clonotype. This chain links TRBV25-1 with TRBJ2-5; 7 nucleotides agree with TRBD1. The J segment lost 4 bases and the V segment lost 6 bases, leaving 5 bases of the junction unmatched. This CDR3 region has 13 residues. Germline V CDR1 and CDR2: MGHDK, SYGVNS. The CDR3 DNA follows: TGTGCCAGCAGCAACAGGGGTGGAGAGACCCAGTACTTC. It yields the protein CASSNRGGETQYF.

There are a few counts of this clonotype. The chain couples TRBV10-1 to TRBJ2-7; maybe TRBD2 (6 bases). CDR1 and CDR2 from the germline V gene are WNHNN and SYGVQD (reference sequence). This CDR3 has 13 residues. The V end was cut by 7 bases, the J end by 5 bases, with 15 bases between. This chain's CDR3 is CASNPGGIHEQYF. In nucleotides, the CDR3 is TGCGCCAGCAACCCCGGCGGGATCCACGAGCAGTACTTC.

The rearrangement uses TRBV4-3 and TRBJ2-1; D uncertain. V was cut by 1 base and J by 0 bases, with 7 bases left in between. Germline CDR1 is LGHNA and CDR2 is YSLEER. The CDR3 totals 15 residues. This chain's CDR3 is CASSQGAGSYNEQFF. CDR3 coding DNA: TGCGCCAGCAGCCAAGGGGCAGGCTCCTACAATGAGCAGTTCTTC.